Below are 6 T cell receptor beta chains sequenced from a single sample in a study of cytomegalovirus exposure and HLA in healthy donors. Primers included in the PCR were 60 Vbeta and 13 Jbeta primers. TCRdb keeps only in-frame clones here, not all; method: immunoSEQ multiplex PCR. In the table there are 99,000 or so clones, about 70% of which are singletons. The sample was PBMCs. The receptors derive from a man aged 25-45 years in good health and CMV-seronegative.

This sequence joins TRBV4-3 and TRBJ1-2, with 7 bases lining up with TRBD1. The V gene's germline CDR1 is LGHNA and CDR2 YSLEER. The CDR3 loop spans 20 amino acids. V lost 1 base and J lost 5; bases outside the gene matches: 22. CDR3 sequence (DNA): TGCGCCAGCAGCCAAGGTCTTGGTCGGGCAGGGGGTGGCCTCCGGTATGGCTACACCTTC. Translating gives CASSQGLGRAGGGLRYGYTF.

Details on this clone: One junction end disagrees with the germline gene, perhaps due to a read error. V and J are TRBV4-1 and TRBJ2-4, with 11 positions matching TRBD2. The germline V gene encodes CDR1 MGHRA and CDR2 YSYEKL. This CDR3 has 20 amino acids. CDR3 loop: CASSQESGYSGRVDKNSQYF. The CDR3 coding sequence is TGCGCCAGCAGCCAAGAGTCTGGGTATAGCGGGAGGGTGGACAAAAACAGTCAGTACTTC.

The V call is TRBV28, the J call TRBJ1-1, with D unresolved. The V end lost 8 bases, the J end lost 1 base, and 11 bases lay between the germline ends. Germline lookup yields CDR1 MDHEN and CDR2 SYDVKM. The CDR3 loop spans 13 amino acids. CDR3 nucleotide sequence: TGTGCCAGCTGGTTGTGGGCGAACACTGAAGCTTTCTTT. Protein sequence: CASWLWANTEAFF.

The V call is TRBV30, the J call TRBJ2-3; 8 bases are a match to TRBD1. Germline loops: CDR1 GTSNPN, CDR2 SVGIG (reference sequence). The J segment lost 2 bases and the V segment lost 6 bases, leaving 13 bases of the junction unmatched. The CDR3 spans 16 residues. The DNA for the CDR3 is TGTGCCTGCCTACCGGGACAGGCGATAAACACAGATACGCAGTATTTT. It translates to CACLPGQAINTDTQYF.

This chain joins TRBV6-5 and TRBJ2-7, with 11 bases that match TRBD2. V shed 6 bases and J 5 bases; nucleotides not matched to a gene: 9. This CDR3 has 15 residues. Germline assignment: CDR1 MNHEY and CDR2 SVGAGI. For the CDR3, the DNA is TGTGCCAGCAGGATGACTAGCGGGAACTTTAACGAGCAGTACTTC. Translation gives CASRMTSGNFNEQYF.

As regards this clone: Other nucleotide sequences from this sample produce the same CDR3. In DNA, the CDR3 is TGTGCCAGCAGCCCAGAGTCAGGGGCATCTGGAAACACCATATATTTT. Translating it yields CASSPESGASGNTIYF. The chain has TRBV7-2 and TRBJ1-3; D is perhaps TRBD1 (6 bases). The CDR3 runs 16 residues. Germline V lookup: CDR1 SGHTA, CDR2 FQGNSA. The V gene lost 5 bases and the J gene lost 1 base, with 15 bases spanning the gap.